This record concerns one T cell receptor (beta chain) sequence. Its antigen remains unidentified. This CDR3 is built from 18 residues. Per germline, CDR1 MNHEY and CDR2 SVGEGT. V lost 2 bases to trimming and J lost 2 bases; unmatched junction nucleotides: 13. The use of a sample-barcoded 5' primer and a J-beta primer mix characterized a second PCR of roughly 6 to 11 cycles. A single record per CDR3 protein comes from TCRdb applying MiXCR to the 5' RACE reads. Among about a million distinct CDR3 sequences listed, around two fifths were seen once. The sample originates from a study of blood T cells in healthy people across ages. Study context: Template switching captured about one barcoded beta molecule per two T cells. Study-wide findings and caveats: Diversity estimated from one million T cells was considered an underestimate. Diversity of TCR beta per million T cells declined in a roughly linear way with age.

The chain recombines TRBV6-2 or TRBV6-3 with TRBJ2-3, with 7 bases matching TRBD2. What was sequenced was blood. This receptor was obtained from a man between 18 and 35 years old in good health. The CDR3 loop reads CASSYGSRRTRDTDTQYF. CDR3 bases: TGTGCCAGCAGTTACGGTTCCAGGAGGACTAGGGACACAGATACGCAGTATTTT.